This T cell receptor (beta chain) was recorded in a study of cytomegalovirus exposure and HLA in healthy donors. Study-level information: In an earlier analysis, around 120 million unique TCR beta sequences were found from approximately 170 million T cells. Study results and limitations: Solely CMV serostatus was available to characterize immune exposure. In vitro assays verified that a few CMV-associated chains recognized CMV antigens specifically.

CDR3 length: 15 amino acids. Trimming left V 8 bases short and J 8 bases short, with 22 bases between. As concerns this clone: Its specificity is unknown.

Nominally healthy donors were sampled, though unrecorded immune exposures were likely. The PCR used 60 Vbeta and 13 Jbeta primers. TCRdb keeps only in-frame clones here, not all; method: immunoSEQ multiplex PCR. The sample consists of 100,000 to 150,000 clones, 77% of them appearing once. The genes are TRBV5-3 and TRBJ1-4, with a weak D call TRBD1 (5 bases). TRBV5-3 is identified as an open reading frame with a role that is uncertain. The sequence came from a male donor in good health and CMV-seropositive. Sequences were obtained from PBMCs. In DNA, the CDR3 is TGTGCCAGGACTGGGCAGGGTGATAATTGGGAAAAACTGTTTTTT. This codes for CARTGQGDNWEKLFF.